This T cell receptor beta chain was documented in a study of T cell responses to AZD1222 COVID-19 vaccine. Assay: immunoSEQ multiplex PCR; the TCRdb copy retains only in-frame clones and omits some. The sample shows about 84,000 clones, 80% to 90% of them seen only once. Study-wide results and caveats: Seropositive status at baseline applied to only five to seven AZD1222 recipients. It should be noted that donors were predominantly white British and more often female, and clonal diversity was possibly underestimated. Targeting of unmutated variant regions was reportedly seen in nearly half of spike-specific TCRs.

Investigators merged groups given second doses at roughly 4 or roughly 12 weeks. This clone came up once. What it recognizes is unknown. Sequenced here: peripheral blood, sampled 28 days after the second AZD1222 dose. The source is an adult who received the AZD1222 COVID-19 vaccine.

The CDR3 DNA sequence: TGTGCCATCAGTGCCCCCGCCCTCGATACGCAGTATTTT. It specifies CAISAPALDTQYF. The chain uses TRBV10-3 and TRBJ2-3; D is uncertain. Germline-derived CDR1 and CDR2 are ENHRY and SYGVKD. This CDR3 spans 13 amino acids. Deletions cut 4 bases from V and 6 bases from J, with 11 bases between.